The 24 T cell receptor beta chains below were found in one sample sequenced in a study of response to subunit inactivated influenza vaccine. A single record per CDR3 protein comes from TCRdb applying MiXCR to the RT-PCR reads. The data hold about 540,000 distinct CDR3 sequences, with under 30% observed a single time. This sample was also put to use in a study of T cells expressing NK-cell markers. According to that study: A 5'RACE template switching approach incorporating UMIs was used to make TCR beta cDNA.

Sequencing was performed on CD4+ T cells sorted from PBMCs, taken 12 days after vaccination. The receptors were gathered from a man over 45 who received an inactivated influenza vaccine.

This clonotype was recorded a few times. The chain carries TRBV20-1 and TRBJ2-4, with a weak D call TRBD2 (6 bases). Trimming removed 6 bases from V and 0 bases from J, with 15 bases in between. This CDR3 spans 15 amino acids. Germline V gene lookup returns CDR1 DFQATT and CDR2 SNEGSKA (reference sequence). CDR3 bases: TGCAGTGCCAACGGCGGGGTTTTAGCCAAAAACATTCAGTACTTC. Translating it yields CSANGGVLAKNIQYF.

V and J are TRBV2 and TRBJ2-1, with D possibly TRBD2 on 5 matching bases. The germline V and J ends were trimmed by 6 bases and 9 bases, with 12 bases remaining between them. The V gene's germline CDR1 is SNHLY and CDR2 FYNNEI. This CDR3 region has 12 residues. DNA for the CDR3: TGTGCCAGCAGAAAAGCCGGAGGTGAGCAGTTCTTC. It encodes CASRKAGGEQFF. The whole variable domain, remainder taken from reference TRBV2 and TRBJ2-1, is EPEVTQTPSHQVTQMGQEVILRCVPISNHLYFYWYRQILGQKVEFLVSFYNNEISEKSEIFDDQFSVERPDGSNFTLKIRSTKLEDSAMYFCASRKAGGEQFFGPGTRLTVL.

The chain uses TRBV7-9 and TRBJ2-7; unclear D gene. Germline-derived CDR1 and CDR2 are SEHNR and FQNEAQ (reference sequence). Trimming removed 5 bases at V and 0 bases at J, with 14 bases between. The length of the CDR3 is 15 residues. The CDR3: CASSARIENSYEQYF. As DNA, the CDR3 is TGTGCCAGCAGCGCCAGGATCGAGAACTCCTACGAGCAGTACTTC.

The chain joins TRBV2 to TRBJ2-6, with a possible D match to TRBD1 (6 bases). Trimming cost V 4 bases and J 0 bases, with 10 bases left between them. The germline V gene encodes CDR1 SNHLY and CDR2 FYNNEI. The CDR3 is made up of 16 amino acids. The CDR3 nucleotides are TGTGCCAGCAGTGCGGGACACCTCTCTGGGGCCAACGTCCTGACTTTC. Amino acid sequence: CASSAGHLSGANVLTF.

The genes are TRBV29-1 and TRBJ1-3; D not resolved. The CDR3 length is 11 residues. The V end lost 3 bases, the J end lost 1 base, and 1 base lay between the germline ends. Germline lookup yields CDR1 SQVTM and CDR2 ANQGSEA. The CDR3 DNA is TGCAGCGTTGATTCTGGAAACACCATATATTTT. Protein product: CSVDSGNTIYF.

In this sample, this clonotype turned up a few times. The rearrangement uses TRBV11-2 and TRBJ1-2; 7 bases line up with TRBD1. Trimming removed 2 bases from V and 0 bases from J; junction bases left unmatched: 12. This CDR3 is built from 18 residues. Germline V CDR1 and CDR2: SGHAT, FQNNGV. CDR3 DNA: TGTGCCAGCAGCTTACGAAAAAGGACAGGAATAGCTAACTATGGCTACACCTTC. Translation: CASSLRKRTGIANYGYTF.

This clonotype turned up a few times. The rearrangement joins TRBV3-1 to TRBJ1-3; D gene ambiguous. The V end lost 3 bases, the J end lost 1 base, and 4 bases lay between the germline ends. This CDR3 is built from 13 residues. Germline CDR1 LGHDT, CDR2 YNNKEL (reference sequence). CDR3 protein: CASSQTSGNTIYF. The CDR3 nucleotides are TGTGCCAGCAGCCAGACTTCTGGAAACACCATATATTTT.

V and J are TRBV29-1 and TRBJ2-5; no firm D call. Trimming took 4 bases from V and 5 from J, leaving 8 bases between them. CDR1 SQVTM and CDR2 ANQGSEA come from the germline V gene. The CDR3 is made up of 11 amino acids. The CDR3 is CSVASQETQYF. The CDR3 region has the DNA TGCAGCGTTGCCAGTCAGGAGACCCAGTACTTC.

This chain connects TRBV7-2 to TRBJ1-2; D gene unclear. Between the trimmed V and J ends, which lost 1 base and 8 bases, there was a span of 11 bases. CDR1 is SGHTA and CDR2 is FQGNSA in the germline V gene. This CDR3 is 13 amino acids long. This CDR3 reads CASSLVRGGGYTF. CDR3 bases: TGTGCCAGCAGCTTAGTACGGGGTGGCGGCTACACCTTC.

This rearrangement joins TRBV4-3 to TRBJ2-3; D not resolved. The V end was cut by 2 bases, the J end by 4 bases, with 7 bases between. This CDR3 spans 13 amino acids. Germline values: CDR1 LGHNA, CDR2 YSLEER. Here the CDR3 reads CASSQRVPDTQYF. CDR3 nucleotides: TGCGCCAGCAGCCAACGCGTCCCAGATACGCAGTATTTT.

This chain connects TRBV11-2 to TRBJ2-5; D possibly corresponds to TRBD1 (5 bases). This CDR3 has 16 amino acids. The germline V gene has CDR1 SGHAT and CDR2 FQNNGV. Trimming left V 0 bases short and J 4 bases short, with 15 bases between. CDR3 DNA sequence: TGTGCCAGCAGCTTAGATCGGCAGGGTGTCGGAGAGACCCAGTACTTC. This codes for CASSLDRQGVGETQYF.

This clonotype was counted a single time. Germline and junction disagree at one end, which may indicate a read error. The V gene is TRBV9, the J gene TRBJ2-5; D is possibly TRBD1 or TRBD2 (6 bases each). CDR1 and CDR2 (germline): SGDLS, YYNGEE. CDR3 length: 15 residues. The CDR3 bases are TGTGCCACCAGCGTAGGAGGGGGGATGTTGGAGACCCAGTACTTC. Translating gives CATSVGGGMLETQYF.

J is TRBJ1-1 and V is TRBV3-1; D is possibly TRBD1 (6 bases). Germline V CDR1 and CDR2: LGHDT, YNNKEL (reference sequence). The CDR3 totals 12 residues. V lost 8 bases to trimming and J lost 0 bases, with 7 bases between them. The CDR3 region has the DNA TGTGCCAGCGGGGGCGTGAACACTGAAGCTTTCTTT. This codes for CASGGVNTEAFF.

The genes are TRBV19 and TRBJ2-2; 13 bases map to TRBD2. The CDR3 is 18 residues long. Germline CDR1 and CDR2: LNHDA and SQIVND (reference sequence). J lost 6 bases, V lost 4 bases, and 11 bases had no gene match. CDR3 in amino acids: CASSTTTSGRESAGELFF. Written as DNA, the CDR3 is TGTGCCAGTAGTACCACCACTAGCGGGAGGGAATCTGCCGGGGAGCTGTTTTTT.

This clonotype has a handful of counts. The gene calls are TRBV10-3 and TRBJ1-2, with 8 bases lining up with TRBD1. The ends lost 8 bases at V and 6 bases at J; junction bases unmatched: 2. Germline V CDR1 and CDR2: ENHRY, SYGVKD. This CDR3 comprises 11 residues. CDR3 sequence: CAIGQGHGYTF. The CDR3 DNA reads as TGTGCCATCGGACAGGGCCATGGCTACACCTTC.

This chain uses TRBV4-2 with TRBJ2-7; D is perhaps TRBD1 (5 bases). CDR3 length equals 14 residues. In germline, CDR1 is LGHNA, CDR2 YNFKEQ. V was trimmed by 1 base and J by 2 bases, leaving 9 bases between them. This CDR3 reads CASSQATETYEQYF. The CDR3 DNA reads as TGTGCCAGCAGCCAAGCGACAGAAACCTACGAGCAGTACTTC.

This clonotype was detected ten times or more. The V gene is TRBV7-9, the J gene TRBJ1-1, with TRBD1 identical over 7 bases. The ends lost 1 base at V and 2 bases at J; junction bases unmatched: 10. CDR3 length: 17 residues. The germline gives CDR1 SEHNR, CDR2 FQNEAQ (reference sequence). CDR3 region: CASSLDLGGRGNTEAFF. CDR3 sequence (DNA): TGTGCCAGCAGCTTAGATTTAGGGGGCAGGGGTAACACTGAAGCTTTCTTT.

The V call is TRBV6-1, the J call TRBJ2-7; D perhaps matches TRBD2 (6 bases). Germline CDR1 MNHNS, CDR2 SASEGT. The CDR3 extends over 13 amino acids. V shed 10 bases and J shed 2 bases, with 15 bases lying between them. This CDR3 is CATRVGGPYEQYF. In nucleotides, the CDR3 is TGTGCCACCCGGGTCGGGGGACCCTACGAGCAGTACTTC.

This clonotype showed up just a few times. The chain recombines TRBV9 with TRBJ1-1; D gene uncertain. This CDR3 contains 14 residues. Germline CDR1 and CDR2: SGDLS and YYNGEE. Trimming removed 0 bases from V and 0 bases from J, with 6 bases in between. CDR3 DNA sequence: TGTGCCAGCAGCGTAGGGCTGATGAACACTGAAGCTTTCTTT. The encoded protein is CASSVGLMNTEAFF.

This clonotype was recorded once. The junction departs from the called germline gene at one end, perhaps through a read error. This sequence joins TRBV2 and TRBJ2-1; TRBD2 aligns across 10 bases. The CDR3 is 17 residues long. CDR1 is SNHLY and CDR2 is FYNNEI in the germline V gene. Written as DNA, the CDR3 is TGTACCAGCAGTCAGGTTCCTAGCGGGAGTTTCATTAATGAGCAGTTCTTC. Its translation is CTSSQVPSGSFINEQFF.

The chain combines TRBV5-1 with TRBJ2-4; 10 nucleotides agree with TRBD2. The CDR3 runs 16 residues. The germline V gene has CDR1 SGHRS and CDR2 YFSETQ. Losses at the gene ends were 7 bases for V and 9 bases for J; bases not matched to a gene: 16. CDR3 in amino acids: CASGRTSGQMGSIQYF. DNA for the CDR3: TGCGCCAGCGGACGGACTAGCGGTCAGATGGGGAGCATTCAGTACTTC.

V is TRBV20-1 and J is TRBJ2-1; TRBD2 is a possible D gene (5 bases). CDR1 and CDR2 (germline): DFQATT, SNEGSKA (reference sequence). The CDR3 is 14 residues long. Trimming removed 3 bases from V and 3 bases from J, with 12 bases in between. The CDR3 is CSARRSGRYNEQFF. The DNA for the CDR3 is TGCAGTGCTAGGAGAAGCGGTCGCTACAATGAGCAGTTCTTC.

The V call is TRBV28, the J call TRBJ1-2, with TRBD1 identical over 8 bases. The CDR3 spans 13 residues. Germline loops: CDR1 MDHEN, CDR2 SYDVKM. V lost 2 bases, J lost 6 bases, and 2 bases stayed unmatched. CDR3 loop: CASSLAGGHGYTF. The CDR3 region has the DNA TGTGCCAGCAGTTTAGCAGGGGGCCATGGCTACACCTTC.

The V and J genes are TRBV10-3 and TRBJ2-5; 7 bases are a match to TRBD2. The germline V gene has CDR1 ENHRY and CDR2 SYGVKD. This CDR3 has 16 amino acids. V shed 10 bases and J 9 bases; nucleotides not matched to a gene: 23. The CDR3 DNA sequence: TGTGCCACCACAACCCGCTCTAGCGGAGATCGATCGGCCCAGTACTTC. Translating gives CATTTRSSGDRSAQYF.